These 3 T cell receptor beta chains were all obtained from the same sample, sequenced in a study of blood T cell repertoires in COVID-19 (dated by TCRdb to 2019 to 2021). The library relied on the immunoSEQ multiplex PCR assay. Drawn from immuneACCESS, this table holds only the in-frame rearrangements with V and J called that TCRdb kept. Clones are partly lost; checked studies trace under half to an unresolved V gene and leave the rest unexplained. The sample profile shows 300,000 or so clones; around 86% of them were found once. Of the sample, about 10% falls within the top ten clones. The sequenced material came from PBMCs or T cells enriched from blood (not recorded which). The receptors derive from a woman aged 18 to 35 who had recovered from COVID-19.

The J gene is TRBJ2-3, the V gene TRBV6-5, with 7 bases that match TRBD1. The germline V gene has CDR1 MNHEY and CDR2 SVGAGI. CDR3 length equals 14 residues. With V trimmed by 4 bases and J by 0 bases, 1 base remained unmatched. The CDR3 sequence: CASSWGQSTDTQYF. Here the CDR3 DNA reads TGTGCCAGCAGTTGGGGACAGAGCACAGATACGCAGTATTTT.

V is TRBV19 and J is TRBJ2-7; 7 nucleotides line up with TRBD2. Germline V gene sequence: CDR1 LNHDA, CDR2 SQIVND (reference sequence). V gave up 5 bases and J gave up 0 bases; unmatched junction bases: 4. The CDR3 extends over 14 amino acids. The CDR3 reads CASSLASGSYEQYF. The DNA for the CDR3 is TGTGCCAGTAGTCTGGCTAGCGGCTCCTACGAGCAGTACTTC.

The V gene is TRBV11-2, the J gene TRBJ1-1, with D unclear. CDR1 SGHAT and CDR2 FQNNGV come from the germline V gene. This CDR3 comprises 14 residues. V was trimmed by 1 base and J by 5 bases, leaving 11 bases between them. Written as DNA, the CDR3 is TGTGCCAGCAGCTTAGGGTCCCCGGGGACTGAAGCTTTCTTT. Residues: CASSLGSPGTEAFF.